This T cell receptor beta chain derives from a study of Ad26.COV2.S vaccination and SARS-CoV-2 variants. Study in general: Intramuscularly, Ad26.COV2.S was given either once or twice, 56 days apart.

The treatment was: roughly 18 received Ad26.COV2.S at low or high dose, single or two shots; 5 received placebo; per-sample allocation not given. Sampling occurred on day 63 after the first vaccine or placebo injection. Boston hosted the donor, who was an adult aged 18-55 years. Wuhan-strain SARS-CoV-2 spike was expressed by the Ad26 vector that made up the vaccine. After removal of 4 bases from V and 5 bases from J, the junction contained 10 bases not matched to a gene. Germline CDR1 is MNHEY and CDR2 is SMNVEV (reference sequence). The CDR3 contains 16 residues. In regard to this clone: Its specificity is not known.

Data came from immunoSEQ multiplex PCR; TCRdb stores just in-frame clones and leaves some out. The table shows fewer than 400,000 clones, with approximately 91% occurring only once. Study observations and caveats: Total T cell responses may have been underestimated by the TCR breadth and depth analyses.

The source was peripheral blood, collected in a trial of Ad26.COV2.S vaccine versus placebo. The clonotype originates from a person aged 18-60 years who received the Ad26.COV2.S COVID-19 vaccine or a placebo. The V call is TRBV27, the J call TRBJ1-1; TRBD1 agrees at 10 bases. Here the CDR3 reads CASSYPTGTGVTEAFF. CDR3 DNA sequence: TGTGCCAGCAGTTATCCTACCGGGACAGGGGTAACTGAAGCTTTCTTT.